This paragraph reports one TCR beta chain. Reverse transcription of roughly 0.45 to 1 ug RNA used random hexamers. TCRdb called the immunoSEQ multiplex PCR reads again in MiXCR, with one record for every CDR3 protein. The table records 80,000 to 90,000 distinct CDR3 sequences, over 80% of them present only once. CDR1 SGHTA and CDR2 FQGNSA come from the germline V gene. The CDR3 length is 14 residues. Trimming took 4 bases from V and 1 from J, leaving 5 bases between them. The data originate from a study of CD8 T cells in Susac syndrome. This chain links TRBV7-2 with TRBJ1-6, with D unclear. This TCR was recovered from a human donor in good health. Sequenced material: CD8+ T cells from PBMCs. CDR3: CASSWSSYNSPLHF. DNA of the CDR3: TGTGCCAGCAGCTGGTCGTCCTATAATTCACCCCTCCACTTT.